The 20 T cell receptor beta chains below all came from one sample that was sequenced in a study of control samples from healthy donors and cancer patients. Clones were sequenced by immunoSEQ multiplex PCR, and TCRdb holds only the in-frame ones, with some missing. The data hold approximately 71,000 clones, with around nine tenths observed a single time. The sequenced material came from PBMCs. These TCRs come from a man aged 55 to 70 with lung cancer.

This chain joins TRBV5-1 and TRBJ1-2; 12 bases agree with TRBD1. Germline V gene lookup returns CDR1 SGHRS and CDR2 YFSETQ. V shed 5 bases and J 2 bases; nucleotides not matched to a gene: 7. The CDR3 is made up of 16 amino acids. CDR3 bases: TGCGCCAGCAGTTTGATGGGACAGGGGGCCAACTATGGCTACACCTTC. Amino acid sequence: CASSLMGQGANYGYTF.

This clone was found a few times. The genes are TRBV2 and TRBJ1-4; D uncertain. The CDR3 length is 14 residues. Trimming removed 7 bases at V and 0 bases at J, with 9 bases between. In germline, CDR1 is SNHLY, CDR2 FYNNEI. The CDR3 DNA reads as TGTGCCAGCACTGAGGTTACAACTAATGAAAAACTGTTTTTT. Protein product: CASTEVTTNEKLFF.

The V call is TRBV6-5, the J call TRBJ1-2; 7 nucleotides match TRBD1. CDR3 size: 13 residues. V lost 6 bases and J lost 4; bases outside the gene matches: 5. The V gene's germline CDR1 is MNHEY and CDR2 SVGAGI. In DNA, the CDR3 is TGTGCCAGCAGCTTACCAGGGGGCTATGGCTACACCTTC. Protein sequence: CASSLPGGYGYTF.

The chain joins TRBV5-1 to TRBJ2-3; 8 bases map to TRBD2. Germline CDR1 SGHRS, CDR2 YFSETQ. The CDR3 is 15 amino acids. The V segment lost 2 bases and the J segment 1 base; nucleotides outside the gene matches: 3. In nucleotides, the CDR3 is TGCGCCAGCAGCTTCGCGGGGGGTGGCACAGATACGCAGTATTTT. This codes for CASSFAGGGTDTQYF.

This clone was picked up a small number of times. The V and J genes are TRBV4-1 and TRBJ1-2, with D perhaps matching TRBD1 (5 bases). V dropped 8 bases and J dropped 0 bases, with 19 bases sitting between them. Germline CDR1 and CDR2: MGHRA and YSYEKL. The CDR3 length is 16 residues. The CDR3 region is CASCPKQDSSNYGYTF. CDR3 nucleotides: TGCGCCAGCTGCCCGAAACAGGATTCATCTAACTATGGCTACACCTTC.

The rearrangement joins TRBV7-8 to TRBJ1-1; D is possibly TRBD1 (5 bases). The V end was cut by 3 bases, the J end by 1 base, with 12 bases between. Germline CDR1 and CDR2: SGHVS and FQNEAQ. The CDR3 consists of 15 residues. The CDR3 loop reads CASSFLGGGNTEAFF. The DNA for the CDR3 is TGTGCCAGCAGCTTTCTCGGGGGGGGGAACACTGAAGCTTTCTTT. Complete variable domain (other parts from reference TRBV7-8 and TRBJ1-1): GAGVSQSPRYKVAKRGQDVALRCDPISGHVSLFWYQQALGQGPEFLTYFQNEAQLDKSGLPSDRFFAERPEGSVSTLKIQRTQQEDSAVYLCASSFLGGGNTEAFFGQGTRLTVV.

The V gene is TRBV12-3 or TRBV12-4, the J gene TRBJ2-3; a weak D match, TRBD2 (5 bases). The CDR3 sequence is 12 residues long. The V gene lost 10 bases and the J gene lost 1 base, with 9 bases spanning the gap. The CDR3 loop reads CAITRGTDTQYF. The CDR3 DNA sequence: TGTGCCATAACGCGGGGCACAGATACGCAGTATTTT.

CDR3 region: CASSLGDRGAYEQYF. CDR3 bases: TGTGCCAGCAGCTTAGGCGACAGGGGCGCCTACGAGCAGTACTTC. This sequence joins TRBV7-9 and TRBJ2-7, with 8 bases aligning to TRBD1. The CDR3 consists of 15 residues. V lost 1 base and J lost 2; bases outside the gene matches: 4. Germline values: CDR1 SEHNR, CDR2 FQNEAQ (reference sequence).

The V call is TRBV18, the J call TRBJ1-1; D gene uncertain. This CDR3 comprises 15 residues. V was shortened by 2 bases and J by 0 bases, with 10 bases between the two germline ends. CDR1 KGHSH and CDR2 LQKENI come from the germline V gene. The chain's CDR3 is CASSPTAQMNTEAFF. The CDR3 DNA follows: TGTGCCAGCTCACCAACGGCACAGATGAACACTGAAGCTTTCTTT. Based on the CDR3 plus reference TRBV18 and TRBJ1-1, the full variable domain is NAGVMQNPRHLVRRRGQEARLRCSPMKGHSHVYWYRQLPEEGLKFMVYLQKENIIDESGMPKERFSAEFPKEGPSILRIQQVVRGDSAAYFCASSPTAQMNTEAFFGQGTRLTVV.

This CDR3 is CASSLDAGQETQYF. CDR3 nucleotide sequence: TGTGCCAGCAGCTTAGATGCAGGACAAGAGACCCAGTACTTC. The chain carries TRBV11-3 and TRBJ2-5; no clear D gene. With 0 bases removed from V and 2 bases from J, the gap between germline ends came to 7 bases. Germline V gene lookup returns CDR1 SGHNT and CDR2 YENEEA. The CDR3 consists of 14 residues.

The rearrangement uses TRBV30 and TRBJ2-3; TRBD2 matches at 8 bases. CDR3 length: 15 amino acids. The junction had 6 bases not matched to a gene; V was cut back by 1 base and J by 3 bases. CDR1 and CDR2 (germline): GTSNPN, SVGIG (reference sequence). CDR3 sequence reads: CAWSAGLAETDTQYF. The CDR3 DNA is TGTGCCTGGAGTGCCGGACTAGCCGAGACAGATACGCAGTATTTT. Supplemented by reference TRBV30 and TRBJ2-3, the full variable domain reads SQTIHQWPATLVQPVGSPLSLECTVEGTSNPNLYWYRQAAGRGLQLLFYSVGIGQISSEVPQNLSASRPQDRQFILSSKKLLLSDSGFYLCAWSAGLAETDTQYFGPGTRLTVL.

V gene TRBV6-5 combines with J gene TRBJ1-1; D is perhaps TRBD1 (6 bases). CDR3 length: 15 residues. Germline V gives CDR1 MNHEY, CDR2 SVGAGI. The V and J ends lost 6 bases and 6 bases respectively, with 20 bases between them. The CDR3 sequence: CASRAYRTVGAEAFF. For the CDR3, the DNA is TGTGCCAGCAGGGCCTACAGGACAGTCGGTGCTGAAGCTTTCTTT.

The rearrangement links TRBV20-1 to TRBJ2-2; D is unresolved. Trimming cost V 6 bases and J 2 bases, with 4 bases left between them. This CDR3 comprises 11 residues. Germline values: CDR1 DFQATT, CDR2 SNEGSKA (reference sequence). CDR3 DNA sequence: TGCAGTGCCAAAAACACCGGGGAGCTGTTTTTT. Its protein is CSAKNTGELFF.

The J gene is TRBJ1-6, the V gene TRBV14; the D is unclear. Germline V gene data show CDR1 as SGHDN and CDR2 as FVKESK. CDR3 length: 15 residues. Trimming took 1 base from V and 5 from J, leaving 9 bases between them. The CDR3 here is CASSQARGNNSPLHF. CDR3 DNA sequence: TGTGCCAGCAGCCAAGCGAGAGGAAATAATTCACCCCTCCACTTT.

This chain uses TRBV5-6 with TRBJ1-2; TRBD1 is a possible D gene (5 bases). Germline CDR1 and CDR2: SGHDT and YYEEEE. The CDR3 loop spans 16 amino acids. Trimming pared 3 bases from V and 4 bases from J, leaving 19 bases between. Written as DNA, the CDR3 is TGTGCCAGCAGCTCCAAGGTAGGGACGGAGAGCTATGGCTACACCTTC. Its translation is CASSSKVGTESYGYTF.

The chain carries TRBV11-2 and TRBJ1-1; possibly TRBD1 for D (6 bases). Germline CDR1 SGHAT, CDR2 FQNNGV. This CDR3 is 16 amino acids long. Trimming cost V 1 base and J 0 bases, with 12 bases left between them. In DNA form, the CDR3 reads TGTGCCAGCAGCTTAGCTGGGGGGCGTATGAACACTGAAGCTTTCTTT. Its translation: CASSLAGGRMNTEAFF.

The chain links TRBV27 to TRBJ1-4; the match to TRBD1 covers 8 bases. CDR1 is MNHEY and CDR2 is SMNVEV in the germline V gene (reference sequence). The CDR3 totals 16 residues. The trim removed 3 bases at V and 5 bases at J, leaving 8 bases unmatched. CDR3 DNA: TGTGCCAGCAGTTTTACATGGCAGGGGGCCAATGAAAAACTGTTTTTT. Translated, it gives CASSFTWQGANEKLFF.

The chain employs TRBV6-5 and TRBJ1-5; D is perhaps TRBD1 (5 bases). In germline, CDR1 is MNHEY, CDR2 SVGAGI. Trimming shortened V by 6 bases and J by 7 bases, and 13 bases separated the two germline ends. The CDR3 contains 13 residues. The CDR3 coding sequence is TGTGCCAGCAGCCTGGTTGGGGGGCAGCCCCAGCATTTT. As protein: CASSLVGGQPQHF.

The gene calls are TRBV30 and TRBJ2-2, with D perhaps given as TRBD1 or TRBD2 (6 bases each). Germline CDR1 and CDR2: GTSNPN and SVGIG (reference sequence). The CDR3 is 16 amino acids. The V end lost 1 base, the J end lost 0 bases, and 12 bases lay between the germline ends. In DNA, the CDR3 is TGTGCCTGGAGTGAAGGAGGGGGGCCGAACACCGGGGAGCTGTTTTTT. Its protein product is CAWSEGGGPNTGELFF.

The rearrangement joins TRBV30 to TRBJ2-5; tentatively, D is TRBD2 (6 bases). The germline V and J ends were trimmed by 1 base and 5 bases, with 11 bases remaining between them. Germline V gene lookup returns CDR1 GTSNPN and CDR2 SVGIG (reference sequence). This CDR3 contains 13 residues. The CDR3 here is CAWSEKAGETQYF. The CDR3 DNA follows: TGTGCCTGGAGTGAAAAAGCGGGTGAGACCCAGTACTTC.